This TCR beta chain was documented in a study of blood T cell repertoires in COVID-19. At the level of the study: Both acute and convalescent COVID-19 samples were obtained from the United States, Italy and Spain.

The V and J ends lost 3 bases and 4 bases, in that order; junction bases with no gene match: 11. The CDR3 loop spans 17 amino acids. Germline assignment: CDR1 LGHNA and CDR2 YSLEER. How the authors handled the data: Reference gene primer amplification yielded estimated nucleated cell counts. Produced via immunoSEQ multiplex PCR; TCRdb's table is partial and in-frame only. That table supplies the V and J calls and clone size; D and trimming were determined from the DNA. The profile covers hundreds of thousands of clones, with about 85% appearing a single time and about 20% taken by the ten largest. Specimen: peripheral blood. The chain joins TRBV4-3 to TRBJ2-3, with TRBD2 identical over 9 bases. The sequence was collected from a man under 40 with active or convalescent COVID-19. The CDR3 spells CASSQLTGTSFPDTQYF. The DNA for the CDR3 is TGCGCCAGCAGCCAGCTCACCGGGACTAGCTTCCCAGATACGCAGTATTTT.